Sequencing of this T cell receptor (beta chain) was carried out in a study of blood T cells in healthy people across ages. Looked up from germline, CDR1 is SGHDT and CDR2 is YYEEEE. The CDR3 spans 14 residues. Study-wide findings and caveats: Unsorted PBMC input precluded a conclusive naive versus antigen-experienced comparison. Naive T cell percentage strongly correlated with TCR beta diversity. Across the age range, TCR beta diversity per million T cells fell in a roughly linear way.

Each donor was a healthy Caucasian individual from Russia, aged about 6 to 95. Notes on this clonotype: Its antigen is still unknown.

The authors ran a second PCR of about 6 to 11 cycles using a sample-barcoded 5' primer and a J-beta primer mix. TCRdb called the 5' RACE reads again in MiXCR, with one record for every CDR3 protein. Among about 640,000 distinct CDR3 sequences listed, 40% to 50% were seen once. The V and J genes are TRBV5-6 and TRBJ2-5; D uncertain. The tail of the sequence fits TRBJ2-7 better, so the J call may be wrong. This TCR was recovered from a man older than 75 in good health. Sample: blood. CDR3 in amino acids: CASSLRVLAGEQYF. The CDR3 bases are TGTGCCAGCAGCTTGAGGGTTTTAGCAGGCGAGCAGTACTTC.